A single T cell receptor (beta chain) is shown here with its context. This sample is part of a study of control samples from healthy donors and cancer patients. CDR3 length: 14 amino acids. V was shortened by 5 bases and J by 0 bases, with 11 bases between the two germline ends. Germline CDR1 SGHTA, CDR2 FQGNSA. Measured with immunoSEQ multiplex PCR; TCRdb has only the in-frame clones, and not every one. In the table there are more than 150,000 clones, about 93% of which are singletons. The clonotype comes from a man in his fifties in good health. Input material: blood. The V gene is TRBV7-2, the J gene TRBJ2-7; either TRBD1 or TRBD2 may fit D (5 bases each). Here the CDR3 DNA reads TGTGCCAGCAGCAGGGACGGGTACTCCTACGAGCAGTACTTC. It translates to CASSRDGYSYEQYF.